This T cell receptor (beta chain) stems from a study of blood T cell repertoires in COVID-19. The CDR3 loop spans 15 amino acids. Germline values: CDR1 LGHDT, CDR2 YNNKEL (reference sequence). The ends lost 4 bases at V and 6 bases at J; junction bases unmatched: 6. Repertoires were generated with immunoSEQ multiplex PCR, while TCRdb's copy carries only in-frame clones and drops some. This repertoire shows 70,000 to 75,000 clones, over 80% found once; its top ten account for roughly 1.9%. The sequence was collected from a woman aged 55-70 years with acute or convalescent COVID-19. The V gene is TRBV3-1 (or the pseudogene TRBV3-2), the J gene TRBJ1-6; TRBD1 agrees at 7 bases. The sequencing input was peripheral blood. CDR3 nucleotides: TGTGCCAGCAGCCTCGGACAGGCAAGTAATTCACCCCTCCACTTT. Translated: CASSLGQASNSPLHF.